This T cell receptor beta chain originates from a study of CD8 T cells in ankylosing spondylitis. Findings and limits, study-wide: Within ankylosing spondylitis blood, a TCR beta motif made up of eight highly homologous variants appeared to be characteristic. Researchers report that disease-linked clones proved CD8+ and relatively rare in peripheral blood. Within matched ankylosing spondylitis synovial fluid, disease-linked clones were reportedly significantly enriched.

CDR3 length: 14 amino acids. Looked up from germline, CDR1 is MDHEN and CDR2 is SYDVKM. Trimming pared 3 bases from V and 2 bases from J, leaving 8 bases between. This clonotype was seen many times. Its antigen is not known. MiXCR was run by TCRdb on the 5' RACE reads, yielding one entry per CDR3 protein. The repertoire consists of about 350,000 distinct CDR3 sequences, with roughly 20% occurring once and the leading ten covering around 13%. The TCR was taken from a male donor with ankylosing spondylitis or in good health (not recorded which). The genes are TRBV28 and TRBJ2-1; D is tentatively TRBD1 or TRBD2 (5 bases each). Sequenced input: blood, either unsorted or a sorted T cell fraction (not recorded which). The CDR3 sequence is CASSFRGPYNEQFF. CDR3 sequence (DNA): TGTGCCAGCAGTTTTCGGGGACCCTACAATGAGCAGTTCTTC.